This T cell receptor beta chain appears in the sequencing data of a study of CD8+ T cells in alopecia areata. TCR sequencing used cDNA made by reverse transcription of extracted RNA. TCRdb's copy holds only in-frame clones and misses some; the assay was immunoSEQ multiplex PCR. The sample yields 200,000 to 250,000 clones, about three fifths seen once. Specified treatment: oral pan-JAK inhibitor, 5-10 mg twice daily. Samples from alopecia areata patients were lesional scalp punch biopsies and peripheral blood. Remarks on this clone: Its specificity is unknown. The sample contains more than one DNA sequence encoding this CDR3.

Study-wide results and limits: For lesional scalp, especially alopecia totalis/universalis, clonality was higher than in normal scalp. Expanded CD8+ clones among the top 100, as well as scalp clonality, were significantly decreased by tofacitinib. Resident alphabeta T cells of normal skin are also sequenced in scalp samples.

The clonotype was recovered from a human donor with alopecia areata. This material consisted of CD4+ T cells sorted from blood, taken at week 4, from a patient treated with tofacitinib.

The CDR3 DNA is TGCAGCGTTGAAGGTCGGATGAACACTGAAGCTTTCTTT. This codes for CSVEGRMNTEAFF. The genes are TRBV29-1 and TRBJ1-1; no clear D gene. Trimming took off 1 base at V and 0 bases at J, with 6 bases between the two ends. The CDR3 consists of 13 residues. Germline assignment: CDR1 SQVTM and CDR2 ANQGSEA.